Listed below are T cell receptor beta chains from one sample, sequenced in a study of blood T cell repertoires in COVID-19. The protocol was immunoSEQ multiplex PCR, while the TCRdb copy is restricted to in-frame clones and leaves out a portion. The sample holds more than 85,000 clones, over 75% seen once. Input material: peripheral blood. The source of these receptors is a woman aged 80 or over with active or convalescent COVID-19. Each CDR3 is given with its conserved first and last residue. The D gene is left open where the match is weak. A row's size may be missing; if present it is once, few, many or a size class.

v_gene	abundance	j_gene	d_gene	CDR3aa	CDR3nt
TRBV28	.	TRBJ1-2	.	CASRDGVYGYTF	TGTGCCAGCAGGGACGGGGTATATGGCTACACCTTC
TRBV18	.	TRBJ2-3	TRBD2	CASSPWAGGAADTQYF	TGTGCCAGCTCACCTTGGGCGGGAGGGGCAGCAGATACGCAGTATTTT
TRBV20-1	few	TRBJ2-3	.	CSAIQGDTQYF	TGCAGTGCTATCCAGGGGGATACGCAGTATTTT
TRBV28	.	TRBJ2-2	.	CASSLIQGTGELFF	TGTGCCAGCAGTTTAATCCAGGGTACCGGGGAGCTGTTTTTT
TRBV6-5	.	TRBJ2-1	TRBD1	CASSPRQGAWNEQFF	TGTGCCAGCAGTCCACGACAGGGGGCGTGGAATGAGCAGTTCTTC
TRBV2	.	TRBJ1-2	.	CASSDGSGPDGYTF	TGTGCCAGCAGTGATGGCAGTGGGCCTGATGGCTACACCTTC
TRBV5-1	.	TRBJ1-2	.	CASSLEGGLGYTF	TGCGCCAGCAGCTTGGAGGGGGGGCTGGGCTACACCTTC
TRBV5-1	few	TRBJ2-1	TRBD2	CASSSRTSGKYNEQFF	TGCGCCAGCAGCTCTCGGACTAGCGGGAAATACAATGAGCAGTTCTTC
TRBV4-1	.	TRBJ2-7	.	CASSQLPRLRDYEQYF	TGCGCCAGCAGCCAACTCCCTCGGTTGAGGGACTACGAGCAGTACTTC
TRBV2	.	TRBJ2-7	TRBD2	CASRELAGGPREQYF	TGTGCCAGCAGGGAACTAGCGGGAGGGCCTAGGGAGCAGTACTTC
TRBV30	.	TRBJ1-5	.	CAWSGLGGGNQPQHF	TGTGCCTGGAGTGGGCTTGGGGGGGGAAATCAGCCCCAGCATTTT
TRBV28	.	TRBJ1-1	.	CASSVHRVGTEAFF	TGTGCCAGCAGTGTTCACAGGGTAGGCACTGAAGCTTTCTTT
TRBV6-6	.	TRBJ1-2	TRBD1	CASSYSGRGLLGYTF	TGTGCCAGCAGTTACTCGGGCAGGGGGCTTCTGGGCTACACCTTC
TRBV6-5	.	TRBJ1-3	.	CATSASTFSGNTIYF	TGTGCCACCTCCGCGAGTACCTTCTCTGGAAACACCATATATTTT
TRBV27	few	TRBJ2-1	.	CASSFYGYNEQFF	TGTGCCAGCAGTTTCTACGGTTACAATGAGCAGTTCTTC
TRBV4-2	.	TRBJ2-1	TRBD2	CASSLGLAGAGPLNEQFF	TGTGCCAGCAGCCTCGGACTAGCGGGAGCCGGTCCTCTCAATGAGCAGTTCTTC
TRBV5-6	.	TRBJ1-2	.	CASSPAPGSGGYTF	TGTGCCAGCAGCCCGGCCCCGGGATCCGGTGGCTACACCTTC
TRBV27	.	TRBJ2-1	TRBD1	CASSHEGDRGQDEQFF	TGTGCCAGCAGCCACGAGGGGGACAGGGGGCAGGATGAGCAGTTCTTC
TRBV4-2	.	TRBJ2-1	TRBD2	CASSPVVVAGVMTPYNEQFF	TGTGCCAGCAGCCCTGTGGTGGTAGCGGGAGTAATGACCCCCTACAATGAGCAGTTCTTC
TRBV4-2	.	TRBJ2-5	.	CASSLGPQGEGETQYF	TGTGCCAGCAGCCTCGGGCCCCAAGGTGAGGGAGAGACCCAGTACTTC